This entry lists 32 T cell receptor beta chains sequenced from one sample in a study of beta chain features in type 1 diabetes. As every portion of the isolated RNA was reverse transcribed, the sequencing read expressed TCRB transcripts. The method was immunoSEQ multiplex PCR; TCRdb's version includes in-frame clones alone and lacks a portion of them. The repertoire includes under 400,000 clones, around 13% of them detected once, and more than 6.5% sits in the top ten. Specimen: central memory CD4+ T cells from blood. All receptors come from a man aged 25 to 40 in good health.

This clone was counted a few times. This likely came from a read error, as a far larger clone is one base away. The sample has other DNA sequences that encode this CDR3 too. CDR3 loop: CASSPGQVGEKLFF. In DNA form, the CDR3 reads TGTGCCAGCAGCCCCGGACAGGTCGGCGAAAAACTGTTTTTT. The chain employs TRBV5-4 and TRBJ1-4; 7 nucleotides line up with TRBD1. The CDR3 has 14 amino acids. After removal of 4 bases from V and 8 bases from J, the junction contained 8 bases not matched to a gene. The germline V gene has CDR1 SGHNT and CDR2 YYREEE (reference sequence).

This clone was observed many times. V usage is TRBV16 and J usage is TRBJ2-4; no definite D call. V was pared by 2 bases and J by 5 bases, with 1 base between. This CDR3 is built from 11 residues. Per germline, CDR1 KGHSY and CDR2 FQNENV. CDR3 in amino acids: CASSQENIQYF. The CDR3 DNA is TGTGCCAGCAGCCAAGAAAACATTCAGTACTTC.

The chain recombines TRBV7-8 with TRBJ1-2, with D possibly TRBD1 on 5 matching bases. The germline gives CDR1 SGHVS, CDR2 FQNEAQ. The V end was cut by 2 bases, the J end by 4 bases, with 8 bases between. The CDR3 loop spans 13 amino acids. The CDR3 DNA is TGTGCCAGCAGCTTAAAGACAGTCTATGGCTACACCTTC. Translated: CASSLKTVYGYTF.

A few counts support this clone. The genes are TRBV5-6 and TRBJ1-5; D might be TRBD1 (5 bases). V lost 4 bases to trimming and J lost 5 bases, with 7 bases between them. Per germline, CDR1 SGHDT and CDR2 YYEEEE. The CDR3 is 12 amino acids. CDR3 in amino acids: CASSRGDQPQHF. The CDR3 DNA sequence: TGTGCCAGCAGCCGGGGGGATCAGCCCCAGCATTTT.

The chain has TRBV5-1 and TRBJ2-3; 8 bases map to TRBD1. The V segment lost 2 bases and the J segment 3 bases; nucleotides outside the gene matches: 11. CDR3 length: 17 residues. The germline V gene has CDR1 SGHRS and CDR2 YFSETQ. In DNA form, the CDR3 reads TGCGCCAGCAGCTTAAACCGGGACAGGTCTAATACAGATACGCAGTATTTT. Residues: CASSLNRDRSNTDTQYF.

The CDR3 protein is CASSGQGRTGYTF. Here the CDR3 DNA reads TGTGCCAGCAGCGGACAGGGACGGACGGGCTACACCTTC. The chain is built from TRBV6-5 and TRBJ1-2; 8 bases agree with TRBD1. This CDR3 contains 13 residues. V trimming: 6 bases; J trimming: 8 bases; junction bases outside the gene matches: 8. Looked up from germline, CDR1 is MNHEY and CDR2 is SVGAGI.

This chain connects TRBV6-1 to TRBJ2-7; 7 positions agree with TRBD1. This CDR3 has 12 amino acids. From germline, CDR1 is MNHNS and CDR2 SASEGT. J gave up 2 bases and V 6 bases, and 1 base lay outside the gene matches. As DNA, the CDR3 is TGTGCCAGCAGAGACAGGGCCTACGAGCAGTACTTC. Its protein is CASRDRAYEQYF.

This clone was seen ten or more times. The rearrangement uses TRBV5-1 and TRBJ2-1; no reliable D call. Trimming stripped 1 base from V and 9 bases from J, with 14 bases between. Germline CDR1 SGHRS, CDR2 YFSETQ. This CDR3 has 14 amino acids. This CDR3 is CASSLRLVGAEQFF. The CDR3 DNA is TGCGCCAGCAGCTTGAGGCTAGTTGGCGCTGAGCAGTTCTTC.

The sample holds a few counts of this clone. This chain joins TRBV27 and TRBJ1-2; TRBD1 matches at 7 bases. Germline-derived CDR1 and CDR2 are MNHEY and SMNVEV (reference sequence). The CDR3 consists of 17 residues. V lost 6 bases and J lost 1; bases outside the gene matches: 14. The CDR3 coding sequence is TGTGCCAGCAGCCCGGATACGGCAGGGGGAAATAACTATGGCTACACCTTC. It translates to CASSPDTAGGNNYGYTF.

The chain links TRBV7-2 to TRBJ2-5, with a possible D match to TRBD1 (5 bases). There are 13 residues in the CDR3. The germline V and J ends were trimmed by 7 bases and 7 bases, with 16 bases remaining between them. Germline V gives CDR1 SGHTA, CDR2 FQGNSA. The CDR3: CASTAGSLGTQYF. CDR3 sequence (DNA): TGTGCCAGCACCGCAGGGTCGTTAGGGACCCAGTACTTC. The full variable domain, with the rest looked up from reference TRBV7-2 and TRBJ2-5, is GAGVSQSPSNKVTEKGKDVELRCDPISGHTALYWYRQSLGQGLEFLIYFQGNSAPDKSGLPSDRFSAERTGGSVSTLTIQRTQQEDSAVYLCASTAGSLGTQYFGPGTRLLVL.

This clone was detected a few times. This chain links TRBV7-8 with TRBJ2-2; D remains ambiguous. The CDR3 runs 12 residues. The germline gives CDR1 SGHVS, CDR2 FQNEAQ. Trimming cost V 10 bases and J 4 bases, with 10 bases left between them. The CDR3, as DNA: TGTGCCAACGTTCGGACCACCGGGGAGCTGTTTTTT. This translates into CANVRTTGELFF. Together with reference TRBV7-8 and TRBJ2-2, the CDR3 gives the full variable domain: GAGVSQSPRYKVAKRGQDVALRCDPISGHVSLFWYQQALGQGPEFLTYFQNEAQLDKSGLPSDRFFAERPEGSVSTLKIQRTQQEDSAVYLCANVRTTGELFFGEGSRLTVL.

This clone was detected ten times or more. The chain links TRBV7-2 to TRBJ2-5; D assignment may be TRBD1 or TRBD2 (5 bases each). Germline V gene lookup returns CDR1 SGHTA and CDR2 FQGNSA. Trimming cost V 2 bases and J 6 bases, with 10 bases left between them. This CDR3 contains 13 residues. The CDR3 bases are TGTGCCAGCAGCTTAAGAGGGACCAAGACCCAGTACTTC. This gives the protein CASSLRGTKTQYF.

This clone was observed a handful of times. The chain has TRBV19 and TRBJ1-1; 7 bases are shared with TRBD1. This CDR3 comprises 14 residues. The germline gives CDR1 LNHDA, CDR2 SQIVND (reference sequence). Unmatched junction bases numbered 5, after V lost 7 bases and J lost 0 bases. CDR3 protein: CASTRDSVNTEAFF. Written as DNA, the CDR3 is TGTGCCAGTACCAGGGACAGCGTGAACACTGAAGCTTTCTTT.

A few counts support this clone. The CDR3 region has the DNA TGCAGTGCTAGATTCGACAGTGAAGCTTTCTTT. It codes for CSARFDSEAFF. The V gene is TRBV20-1, the J gene TRBJ1-1, with a possible D match to TRBD1 (5 bases). Trimming removed 2 bases at V and 7 bases at J, with 8 bases between. The CDR3 is 11 residues long. Germline CDR1 reads DFQATT; CDR2 reads SNEGSKA (reference sequence).

The J gene is TRBJ2-1, the V gene TRBV9; D may match TRBD1 or TRBD2 (5 bases each). The CDR3 has 16 amino acids. From germline, CDR1 is SGDLS and CDR2 YYNGEE. Between the trimmed V and J ends, which lost 0 bases and 0 bases, there was a span of 10 bases. The CDR3 bases are TGTGCCAGCAGCGTAGATGGGGGTAGCTCCTACAATGAGCAGTTCTTC. It specifies CASSVDGGSSYNEQFF. Full variable domain (missing parts from reference TRBV9 and TRBJ2-1): DSGVTQTPKHLITATGQRVTLRCSPRSGDLSVYWYQQSLDQGLQFLIQYYNGEERAKGNILERFSAQQFPDLHSELNLSSLELGDSALYFCASSVDGGSSYNEQFFGPGTRLTVL.

The CDR3 nucleotides read TGTGCCAGTAGTACCCGGGACATTATAAACATTCAGTACTTC. It codes for CASSTRDIINIQYF. J is TRBJ2-4 and V is TRBV19; possibly TRBD1 for D (6 bases). CDR3 length: 14 amino acids. CDR1 is LNHDA, CDR2 SQIVND, per germline (reference sequence). Trimming removed 4 bases from V and 6 bases from J, with 13 bases in between.

This chain uses TRBV18 with TRBJ1-2; D not certain. This CDR3 contains 15 residues. Trimming stripped 1 base from V and 4 bases from J, with 13 bases between. Germline V CDR1 and CDR2: KGHSH, LQKENI. CDR3 residues: CASSPQTTKTYGYTF. The CDR3, as DNA: TGTGCCAGCTCACCACAGACTACCAAAACCTATGGCTACACCTTC.

This clone has more than one count but fewer than ten. This chain uses TRBV5-1 with TRBJ1-2; TRBD1 aligns across 7 bases. The CDR3 totals 15 residues. Trimming at V came to 3 bases and at J to 0 bases, leaving 5 bases not matched to a gene. Germline V gene lookup returns CDR1 SGHRS and CDR2 YFSETQ. In nucleotides, the CDR3 is TGCGCCAGCAGCTGGGGGACAGAAACTAACTATGGCTACACCTTC. This gives the protein CASSWGTETNYGYTF.

This clone was seen only a few times. The rearrangement uses TRBV25-1 and TRBJ2-2, with 12 bases identical to TRBD1. Germline V CDR1 and CDR2: MGHDK, SYGVNS. J lost 3 bases, V lost 4 bases, and 3 bases had no gene match. The CDR3 has 16 residues. The CDR3 DNA sequence: TGTGCCAGCAGTGGGGGACAGGGGGCAGACACCGGGGAGCTGTTTTTT. It codes for CASSGGQGADTGELFF.

This clone was recorded at least ten times. The chain carries TRBV18 and TRBJ1-5; D remains ambiguous. Per germline, CDR1 KGHSH and CDR2 LQKENI. The CDR3 is 16 amino acids. V was trimmed by 0 bases and J by 3 bases, leaving 12 bases between them. CDR3 in amino acids: CASSPPSGRPNQPQHF. The CDR3, as DNA: TGTGCCAGCTCACCACCGTCCGGCAGGCCCAATCAGCCCCAGCATTTT.

The CDR3: CASSSLQAGPYNEQFF. In DNA form, the CDR3 reads TGTGCCAGCAGCTCGCTACAGGCTGGACCCTACAATGAGCAGTTCTTC. The V call is TRBV7-9, the J call TRBJ2-1, with D possibly TRBD1 on 5 matching bases. Germline CDR1 and CDR2: SEHNR and FQNEAQ (reference sequence). V shed 4 bases and J shed 2 bases, with 15 bases lying between them. The CDR3 spans 16 residues. Looking up the rest from reference TRBV7-9 and TRBJ2-1 gives the full variable domain: DTGVSQNPRHKITKRGQNVTFRCDPISEHNRLYWYRQTLGQGPEFLTYFQNEAQLEKSRLLSDRFSAERPKGSFSTLEIQRTEQGDSAMYLCASSSLQAGPYNEQFFGPGTRLTVL.

This clone was observed at least ten times. This chain joins TRBV18 and TRBJ1-4, with D possibly TRBD1 on 5 matching bases. The length of the CDR3 is 14 residues. V was pared by 4 bases and J by 3 bases, with 9 bases between. CDR1 and CDR2 (germline): KGHSH, LQKENI. For the CDR3, the DNA is TGTGCCAGCTCACTCAGACAGCCTAATGAAAAACTGTTTTTT. Translation gives CASSLRQPNEKLFF. The whole variable domain, remainder taken from reference TRBV18 and TRBJ1-4, is NAGVMQNPRHLVRRRGQEARLRCSPMKGHSHVYWYRQLPEEGLKFMVYLQKENIIDESGMPKERFSAEFPKEGPSILRIQQVVRGDSAAYFCASSLRQPNEKLFFGSGTQLSVL.

This clone was recorded a few times. The chain combines TRBV6-5 with TRBJ1-2; 10 bases match TRBD1. Germline CDR1 reads MNHEY; CDR2 reads SVGAGI. The V segment lost 0 bases and the J segment 7 bases; nucleotides outside the gene matches: 8. The CDR3 contains 16 residues. CDR3 in amino acids: CASSYSRGTGEFGYTF. The CDR3 DNA follows: TGTGCCAGCAGTTACTCGAGGGGGACAGGGGAGTTTGGCTACACCTTC.

The V gene is TRBV6-5, the J gene TRBJ2-4; no clear D gene. With 6 bases removed from V and 7 bases from J, the gap between germline ends came to 19 bases. Germline V gene sequence: CDR1 MNHEY, CDR2 SVGAGI. There are 15 residues in the CDR3. The CDR3 reads CASRDPGLGRNIQYF. CDR3 nucleotide sequence: TGTGCCAGCAGGGATCCGGGCCTCGGGCGGAACATTCAGTACTTC.

This clone has just a few counts. The chain is built from TRBV4-2 and TRBJ2-3; no clear D gene. CDR1 and CDR2 from the germline V gene are LGHNA and YNFKEQ. Trimming took 10 bases from V and 2 from J, leaving 16 bases between them. The CDR3 length is 14 residues. As DNA, the CDR3 is TGTGCCACCCGGGCCAACCCATCCACAGATACGCAGTATTTT. As protein: CATRANPSTDTQYF.

The chain joins TRBV7-9 to TRBJ2-1, with 8 bases aligning to TRBD2. The CDR3 has 16 residues. Germline values: CDR1 SEHNR, CDR2 FQNEAQ (reference sequence). V dropped 1 base and J dropped 4; count of bases not matched to a gene: 6. The CDR3 DNA reads as TGTGCCAGCAGCTTAGAAGGCGGGGGGCCTTACAATGAGCAGTTCTTC. It yields the protein CASSLEGGGPYNEQFF.

This clone was seen ten or more times. The chain has TRBV18 and TRBJ2-2; 14 nucleotides agree with TRBD2. Germline CDR1 KGHSH, CDR2 LQKENI. The CDR3 is 15 residues long. V dropped 3 bases and J dropped 6; count of bases not matched to a gene: 0. The CDR3 DNA reads as TGTGCCAGCTCACCGGGACTAGCGGGAGCCGGGGAGCTGTTTTTT. This translates into CASSPGLAGAGELFF.

J is TRBJ1-6 and V is TRBV6-6, with 7 positions matching TRBD1. The CDR3 has 14 amino acids. Per the germline V gene, CDR1 is MNHNY and CDR2 is SVGAGI (reference sequence). V lost 6 bases and J lost 7; bases outside the gene matches: 6. The CDR3 bases are TGTGCCAGCAGAGAGACAGGGAGGAATTCACCCCTCCACTTT. It codes for CASRETGRNSPLHF.

The chain combines TRBV6-1 with TRBJ2-7, with D hard to call. V was pared by 5 bases and J by 0 bases, with 14 bases between. CDR3 length: 15 amino acids. Germline V gene lookup returns CDR1 MNHNS and CDR2 SASEGT. The CDR3 sequence is CASSRAQWNSYEQYV. The CDR3 nucleotides read TGTGCCAGCAGTAGGGCTCAGTGGAACTCCTACGAGCAGTACGTC.

This clone was counted a few times. The chain joins TRBV4-3 to TRBJ1-4; possibly TRBD1 for D (6 bases). CDR1 and CDR2 from the germline V gene are LGHNA and YSLEER. The CDR3 covers 17 residues. V was cut by 4 bases and J by 0 bases, with 15 bases left in between. In nucleotides, the CDR3 is TGCGCCAGCAGCCGAACCGGACAGACTTCAACTAATGAAAAACTGTTTTTT. The encoded protein is CASSRTGQTSTNEKLFF.

A few counts support this clone. The chain employs TRBV5-1 and TRBJ2-1; the D is unclear. Germline V gene data show CDR1 as SGHRS and CDR2 as YFSETQ. The CDR3 is 15 amino acids. The germline V and J ends were trimmed by 4 bases and 0 bases, with 11 bases remaining between them. CDR3 residues: CASSNGLSSYNEQFF. The CDR3 DNA is TGCGCCAGCAGCAATGGGTTGAGCTCCTACAATGAGCAGTTCTTC. Filled out from reference TRBV5-1 and TRBJ2-1, the complete variable domain reads KAGVTQTPRYLIKTRGQQVTLSCSPISGHRSVSWYQQTPGQGLQFLFEYFSETQRNKGNFPGRFSGRQFSNSRSEMNVSTLELGDSALYLCASSNGLSSYNEQFFGPGTRLTVL.

This clone was seen many times. J is TRBJ2-1 and V is TRBV14, with D tentatively TRBD1 (6 bases). V dropped 3 bases and J dropped 2 bases, with 11 bases sitting between them. In germline, CDR1 is SGHDN, CDR2 FVKESK. The CDR3 contains 15 residues. In DNA form, the CDR3 reads TGTGCCAGCAGCCAGGGGACACCAACCTACAATGAGCAGTTCTTC. It encodes CASSQGTPTYNEQFF.